These T cell receptor beta chains were read from a single sample in a study of blood T cell repertoires in COVID-19. Only in-frame clones appear in the TCRdb table, and some are missing; sequencing was by immunoSEQ multiplex PCR. Of about 40,000 clones listed, approximately 80% were seen once; the top ten hold roughly 15%. The source material was peripheral blood. These receptors were collected from a man aged 50 or older with active or convalescent COVID-19. Both conserved end residues are part of each CDR3. The D gene is left open where the match is weak. Some rows mark clone size as missing; the rest say once, few, many or name a class of expanded clone.

>NA|TRBV11-2|TRBJ1-6|NA
CASSLDPGRGLNSPLHF
TGTGCCAGCAGCTTAGATCCCGGTAGGGGTCTGAATTCACCCCTCCACTTT
>NA|TRBV6-5|TRBJ2-2|NA
CASTPTGLNTGELFF
TGTGCCAGCACCCCAACAGGGTTGAACACCGGGGAGCTGTTTTTT
>TRBD2|TRBV7-2|TRBJ2-7|NA
CASSIQRGPSYEQYF
TGTGCCAGCAGCATCCAGCGGGGGCCATCCTACGAGCAGTACTTC
>TRBD1|TRBV15|TRBJ2-7|NA
CATSRSGQGASYEQYF
TGTGCCACCAGCAGATCGGGACAGGGGGCCTCCTACGAGCAGTACTTC
>TRBD2|TRBV24-1|TRBJ2-3|NA
CATSDTSGGATDTQYF
TGTGCCACCAGTGACACTAGCGGGGGGGCTACAGATACGCAGTATTTT
>TRBD1|TRBV10-3|TRBJ2-7|NA
CAISGTDYEQYF
TGTGCCATCAGCGGGACAGACTACGAGCAGTACTTC
>TRBD1|TRBV24-1|TRBJ2-1|few
CATRWDRGHNEQFF
TGTGCCACCCGCTGGGACAGGGGCCACAATGAGCAGTTCTTC
>NA|TRBV2|TRBJ2-1|NA
CASSSRRNEQFF
TGTGCCAGCAGTTCGAGGCGGAATGAGCAGTTCTTC
>NA|TRBV19|TRBJ1-6|NA
CASTSTGQNSPLHF
TGTGCCAGTACCTCGACAGGTCAAAATTCACCCCTCCACTTT
>NA|TRBV9|TRBJ1-2|few
CASSAQTGSNYGYTF
TGTGCCAGCAGCGCCCAGACGGGATCGAACTATGGCTACACCTTC
>TRBD1|TRBV19|TRBJ2-7|NA
CASSPGQRYEQYF
TGTGCCAGTAGCCCGGGACAGCGCTACGAGCAGTACTTC
>NA|TRBV19|TRBJ1-2|NA
CASSISLISNYGYTF
TGTGCCAGTAGTATTTCCCTAATTTCTAACTATGGCTACACCTTC
>NA|TRBV5-1|TRBJ1-4|NA
CASRLMGGNEKLFF
TGCGCCAGCAGGTTGATGGGGGGTAATGAAAAACTGTTTTTT
>NA|TRBV27|TRBJ2-3|few
CASSLSRGGLTSTDTQYF
TGTGCCAGCAGTTTATCACGTGGAGGACTAACTAGCACAGATACGCAGTATTTT
>NA|TRBV19|TRBJ2-7|NA
CASSAGHEQYF
TGTGCCAGTAGTGCAGGGCACGAGCAGTACTTC
>NA|TRBV28|TRBJ2-3|medium-sized
CASRGAGETTDTQYF
TGTGCCAGCAGGGGGGCCGGGGAGACCACAGATACGCAGTATTTT
>TRBD1|TRBV7-9|TRBJ1-2|NA
CASSTRGTGFMGDGYTF
TGTGCCAGCAGCACCCGCGGGACAGGATTTATGGGAGATGGCTACACCTTC
>TRBD1|TRBV13|TRBJ2-3|NA
CASSSGQGIDTQYF
TGTGCCAGCAGCTCGGGACAGGGGATCGATACGCAGTATTTT
>NA|TRBV5-6|TRBJ2-6|NA
CASSLGLISGANVLTF
TGTGCCAGCAGCTTGGGACTAATCTCTGGGGCCAACGTCCTGACTTTC
>TRBD1|TRBV6-5|TRBJ1-5|NA
CASTRQGNQPQHF
TGTGCCAGCACCCGACAGGGGAATCAGCCCCAGCATTTT
>TRBD1|TRBV7-9|TRBJ1-1|NA
CASSLGQDHEAFF
TGTGCCAGCAGCCTTGGACAGGACCATGAAGCTTTCTTT
>TRBD2|TRBV5-1|TRBJ2-2|NA
CASSFREAGELFF
TGCGCCAGCAGCTTCCGGGAGGCCGGGGAGCTGTTTTTT
>NA|TRBV5-1|TRBJ2-3|NA
CASSSAGAITDTQYF
TGCGCCAGCTCCTCCGCGGGGGCCATCACAGATACGCAGTATTTT
>TRBD2|TRBV3-1/TRBV3-2|TRBJ2-5|NA
CASSRQTSGGAETQYF
TGTGCCAGCAGCCGTCAGACTAGCGGGGGGGCAGAGACCCAGTACTTC
>NA|TRBV11-2|TRBJ2-6|NA
CASSPVSSGANVLTF
TGTGCCAGCAGCCCCGTGAGCTCTGGGGCCAACGTCCTGACTTTC
>TRBD1|TRBV10-1|TRBJ1-2|NA
CASSEFGQGVPNYGYTF
TGCGCCAGCAGTGAGTTTGGACAGGGGGTCCCAAACTATGGCTACACCTTC
>TRBD1|TRBV10-3|TRBJ1-1|NA
CAISDQTGGGPGAFF
TGTGCCATCAGTGACCAGACAGGGGGCGGCCCGGGGGCTTTCTTT
>NA|TRBV5-4|TRBJ1-3|NA
CASRPREGGNTIYF
TGTGCCAGCAGACCGCGCGAGGGTGGAAACACCATATATTTT
>TRBD1|TRBV27|TRBJ2-7|NA
CASSLSPGGDYEQYF
TGTGCCAGCAGTTTATCCCCAGGGGGCGATTACGAGCAGTACTTC
>TRBD1|TRBV2|TRBJ1-2|NA
CASSEWDRGYGYTF
TGTGCCAGCAGTGAATGGGACAGGGGCTATGGCTACACCTTC
>TRBD1|TRBV15|TRBJ2-7|NA
CATSRKTGGPYEQYF
TGTGCCACCAGCAGGAAGACAGGGGGCCCTTACGAGCAGTACTTC
>NA|TRBV3-1/TRBV3-2|TRBJ1-2|NA
CASSQEMSNYGYTF
TGTGCCAGCAGCCAAGAGATGAGTAACTATGGCTACACCTTC
>NA|TRBV7-3|TRBJ2-1|NA
CASRRTGSSYNEQFF
TGTGCCAGCCGCCGGACGGGGAGCTCCTACAATGAGCAGTTCTTC
>TRBD1|TRBV5-1|TRBJ1-1|NA
CASSSGTGNTEAFF
TGCGCCAGCAGCTCAGGGACAGGGAACACTGAAGCTTTCTTT
>TRBD1|TRBV5-1|TRBJ2-7|few
CASSVGQGSYEQYF
TGCGCCAGCAGCGTAGGACAGGGCTCCTACGAGCAGTACTTC
>NA|TRBV29-1|TRBJ2-1|NA
CSVALASEQFF
TGCAGCGTTGCTCTAGCTAGTGAGCAGTTCTTC
>TRBD1|TRBV9|TRBJ2-7|NA
CASSVGTGVYEQYF
TGTGCCAGCAGCGTAGGGACAGGGGTTTACGAGCAGTACTTC
>TRBD1|TRBV5-1|TRBJ2-6|NA
CASSPQGAVSGANVLTF
TGCGCCAGCAGCCCACAGGGGGCCGTCTCTGGGGCCAACGTCCTGACTTTC
>TRBD1|TRBV9|TRBJ2-1|NA
CASSRTGGQGYNEQFF
TGTGCCAGCAGCCGGACCGGGGGACAGGGTTACAATGAGCAGTTCTTC
>TRBD1|TRBV19|TRBJ2-3|NA
CASSGTGVGDTQYF
TGTGCCAGTAGTGGAACAGGGGTCGGAGATACGCAGTATTTT
>NA|TRBV5-1|TRBJ1-4|NA
CASSPQAGGGEKLFF
TGCGCCAGCAGCCCCCAGGCGGGCGGGGGGGAAAAACTGTTTTTT
>TRBD2|TRBV10-2|TRBJ2-5|NA
CASSNLGLAGRETQYF
TGCGCCAGCAGCAACCTGGGACTAGCGGGGCGGGAGACCCAGTACTTC
>TRBD1|TRBV5-1|TRBJ1-2|once
CASSRQGDYGYTF
TGCGCCAGCAGCCGACAGGGCGACTATGGCTACACCTTC
>NA|TRBV19|TRBJ1-1|once
CASSLPPAGRYTEAFF
TGTGCCAGTAGTCTACCGCCGGCGGGTAGGTACACTGAAGCTTTCTTT
>NA|TRBV5-6|TRBJ2-7|NA
CASSLRGLADSYEQYF
TGTGCCAGCAGCTTGCGGGGCTTAGCGGACTCCTACGAGCAGTACTTC
>TRBD2|TRBV9|TRBJ2-5|NA
CASSARLAAPGETQYF
TGTGCCAGCAGCGCTCGACTAGCGGCCCCTGGGGAGACCCAGTACTTC
>TRBD1|TRBV19|TRBJ1-5|few
CASSISRDRGNQPQHF
TGTGCCAGTAGTATAAGCCGGGACAGGGGCAATCAGCCCCAGCATTTT
>NA|TRBV18|TRBJ2-5|NA
CASSSGLDETQYF
TGTGCCAGCTCATCCGGGTTGGATGAGACCCAGTACTTC
>TRBD1|TRBV6-5|TRBJ1-2|NA
CASSYRDRGPDYGYTF
TGTGCCAGCAGTTACCGCGACAGGGGGCCTGACTATGGCTACACCTTC
>NA|TRBV6-5|TRBJ1-3|NA
CASSLHGNTIYF
TGTGCCAGCAGTTTACATGGAAACACCATATATTTT